The 21 T cell receptor beta chains below all came from one sample that was sequenced in a study of cytomegalovirus exposure and HLA in healthy donors. The PCR ran on 60 Vbeta and 13 Jbeta primers. Data came from immunoSEQ multiplex PCR; TCRdb stores just in-frame clones and leaves some out. Among about 200,000 clones, roughly 80% were seen once, and the ten largest hold about 1.7%. Sequenced sample: PBMCs. Receptors were obtained from a woman aged 18-29 years in good health and CMV-seronegative.

Points on this clone: The conserved closing phenylalanine or tryptophan is absent in this CDR3, likely reflecting a read error. The gene calls are TRBV11-3 and TRBJ1-1; D is uncertain. Per germline, CDR1 SGHNT and CDR2 YENEEA. This CDR3 has 14 residues. The V end was cut by 6 bases, the J end by 2 bases, with 13 bases between. The CDR3 reads CASRIGRPNTEAFL. CDR3 nucleotides: TGTGCCAGCAGGATCGGGAGGCCTAACACTGAAGCTTTCCTT.

The genes are TRBV4-3 and TRBJ2-2; 9 bases agree with TRBD2. The CDR3 totals 18 residues. Germline CDR1 is LGHNA and CDR2 is YSLEER. The V segment lost 0 bases and the J segment 6 bases; nucleotides outside the gene matches: 11. This chain's CDR3 is CASSQDTGGRAMPGELFF. In DNA form, the CDR3 reads TGCGCCAGCAGCCAAGATACGGGCGGGAGGGCCATGCCCGGGGAGCTGTTTTTT.

The chain employs TRBV30 and TRBJ2-7, with 8 bases aligning to TRBD2. Trimming cost V 2 bases and J 6 bases; bases outside gene matches: 9. Germline loops: CDR1 GTSNPN, CDR2 SVGIG (reference sequence). This CDR3 is 14 amino acids long. As DNA, the CDR3 is TGTGCCTGGAGTCTCCTTTTGGCGGGAGGCGAGCAGTACTTC. This translates into CAWSLLLAGGEQYF.

V gene TRBV6-5 combines with J gene TRBJ2-7; D not resolved. Trimming stripped 8 bases from V and 3 bases from J, with 11 bases between. There are 12 residues in the CDR3. The germline V gene encodes CDR1 MNHEY and CDR2 SVGAGI. The CDR3 region is CASGDNLYEQYF. CDR3 nucleotide sequence: TGTGCCAGCGGTGACAACCTCTACGAGCAGTACTTC.

The gene calls are TRBV7-2 and TRBJ2-1; no definite D call. Germline V gene lookup returns CDR1 SGHTA and CDR2 FQGNSA. V dropped 1 base and J dropped 1 base, with 5 bases sitting between them. The CDR3 is made up of 14 amino acids. The CDR3 DNA is TGTGCCAGCAGCTTAGAGCATTCCTACAATGAGCAGTTCTTC. This gives the protein CASSLEHSYNEQFF.

There are a few counts of this clone. The V and J genes are TRBV19 and TRBJ2-2; 13 positions match TRBD2. J was trimmed by 7 bases and V by 0 bases; bases with no gene match: 5. This CDR3 has 17 amino acids. Per the germline V gene, CDR1 is LNHDA and CDR2 is SQIVND (reference sequence). The CDR3, as DNA: TGTGCCAGTAGTATAGATCGACTAGCGGGAGGATACGGGGAGCTGTTTTTT. Translating gives CASSIDRLAGGYGELFF.

The chain has TRBV11-2 and TRBJ2-3; perhaps TRBD2 as D (6 bases). The CDR3 covers 18 residues. Trimming cost V 0 bases and J 3 bases, with 19 bases left between them. CDR1 is SGHAT and CDR2 is FQNNGV in the germline V gene. CDR3 coding DNA: TGTGCCAGCAGCTTAGATTTTGGGGAGGAGGACCGTACAGATACGCAGTATTTT. It is translated as CASSLDFGEEDRTDTQYF.

This clone has just a few counts. The genes are TRBV2 and TRBJ1-1, with unresolved D. The CDR3 extends over 11 amino acids. V shed 6 bases and J shed 6 bases, with 8 bases lying between them. Germline values: CDR1 SNHLY, CDR2 FYNNEI. The CDR3 region has the DNA TGTGCCAGCAGGCAGGCGCCTGAAGCTTTCTTT. Protein: CASRQAPEAFF. Supplemented by reference TRBV2 and TRBJ1-1, the full variable domain reads EPEVTQTPSHQVTQMGQEVILRCVPISNHLYFYWYRQILGQKVEFLVSFYNNEISEKSEIFDDQFSVERPDGSNFTLKIRSTKLEDSAMYFCASRQAPEAFFGQGTRLTVV.

V is TRBV10-2 and J is TRBJ2-7; D unclear. This CDR3 is built from 13 residues. Germline assignment: CDR1 WSHSY and CDR2 SAAADI. Between the trimmed V and J ends, which lost 2 bases and 4 bases, there was a span of 9 bases. CDR3 loop: CASSEDWSYEQYV. In nucleotides, the CDR3 is TGCGCCAGCAGTGAGGACTGGAGTTACGAGCAGTACGTC.

J is TRBJ1-2 and V is TRBV6-6; unclear D gene. V was pared by 0 bases and J by 8 bases, with 4 bases between. The CDR3 is 11 amino acids. Germline values: CDR1 MNHNY, CDR2 SVGAGI (reference sequence). For the CDR3, the DNA is TGTGCCAGCAGTTACTCTTTAGGCTACACCTTC. Amino acid sequence: CASSYSLGYTF.

J is TRBJ2-5 and V is TRBV6-1; a weak D match, TRBD1 (5 bases). Germline CDR1 MNHNS, CDR2 SASEGT. V was shortened by 7 bases and J by 2 bases, with 8 bases between the two germline ends. There are 12 residues in the CDR3. This CDR3 reads CASKSGQETQYF. The CDR3 DNA reads as TGTGCCAGCAAGTCAGGGCAAGAGACCCAGTACTTC.

This chain uses TRBV7-9 with TRBJ2-4, with a weak D call TRBD2 (5 bases). Trimming shortened V by 1 base and J by 6 bases, and 13 bases separated the two germline ends. Germline CDR1 is SEHNR and CDR2 is FQNEAQ (reference sequence). There are 15 residues in the CDR3. CDR3 bases: TGTGCCAGCAGCTTAGTTCGGAACGGGGTAAACATTCAGTACTTC. Amino acid sequence: CASSLVRNGVNIQYF. Looking up the rest from reference TRBV7-9 and TRBJ2-4 gives the full variable domain: DTGVSQNPRHKITKRGQNVTFRCDPISEHNRLYWYRQTLGQGPEFLTYFQNEAQLEKSRLLSDRFSAERPKGSFSTLEIQRTEQGDSAMYLCASSLVRNGVNIQYFGAGTRLSVL.

Written as DNA, the CDR3 is TGTGCCAGCAGCTTGGATGTGGCGGGCGGGCATACGCAGTATTTT. This encodes CASSLDVAGGHTQYF. V is TRBV5-4 and J is TRBJ2-3; the D gene is possibly TRBD2 (5 bases). V lost 0 bases and J lost 7, with 15 bases in between. This CDR3 has 15 amino acids. In germline, CDR1 is SGHNT, CDR2 YYREEE (reference sequence).

This clone was observed once. The chain combines TRBV28 with TRBJ1-2, with 7 nucleotides matching TRBD1. Germline V lookup: CDR1 MDHEN, CDR2 SYDVKM. This CDR3 has 13 amino acids. The junction had 6 bases not matched to a gene; V was cut back by 11 bases and J by 0 bases. The CDR3 protein is CAGRDSTNYGYTF. DNA of the CDR3: TGTGCCGGACGGGACAGTACTAACTATGGCTACACCTTC.

This chain links TRBV30 with TRBJ2-7, with a tentative D call TRBD2 (6 bases). The CDR3 spans 14 residues. Trimming pared 3 bases from V and 0 bases from J, leaving 12 bases between. CDR1 is GTSNPN, CDR2 SVGIG, per germline (reference sequence). In nucleotides, the CDR3 is TGTGCCTGGAGGGACTATTCAAGCTCCTACGAGCAGTACTTC. Its translation: CAWRDYSSSYEQYF.

DNA for the CDR3: TGTGCCAGCAGTAAAAAACAGGGATACGAGCAGTACTTC. Amino acids: CASSKKQGYEQYF. The chain recombines TRBV28 with TRBJ2-7; tentatively, D is TRBD1 (6 bases). The CDR3 is made up of 13 amino acids. The V end lost 5 bases, the J end lost 4 bases, and 12 bases lay between the germline ends. Germline V gives CDR1 MDHEN, CDR2 SYDVKM.

In DNA form, the CDR3 reads TGTGCCACCAGCAGAGATTCGTGGGGCGGGGGCTATGGCTACACCTTC. Amino acids: CATSRDSWGGGYGYTF. The chain carries TRBV15 and TRBJ1-2; D might be TRBD1 (5 bases). The V end lost 0 bases, the J end lost 4 bases, and 15 bases lay between the germline ends. The germline gives CDR1 LNHNV, CDR2 YYDKDF (reference sequence). This CDR3 comprises 16 residues. Full variable domain (missing parts from reference TRBV15 and TRBJ1-2): DAMVIQNPRYQVTQFGKPVTLSCSQTLNHNVMYWYQQKSSQAPKLLFHYYDKDFNNEADTPDNFQSRRPNTSFCFLDIRSPGLGDTAMYLCATSRDSWGGGYGYTFGSGTRLTVV.

The chain links TRBV5-8 to TRBJ2-1; D is perhaps TRBD2 (5 bases). Germline loops: CDR1 SGHTS, CDR2 YDEGEE. Trimming left V 0 bases short and J 2 bases short, with 9 bases between. This CDR3 is built from 15 residues. The CDR3 spells CASSLVGGTYNEQFF. CDR3 in DNA: TGTGCCAGCAGCTTGGTCGGAGGAACCTACAATGAGCAGTTCTTC.

The CDR3: CASSPIDNRGNYGYTF. CDR3 in DNA: TGTGCCAGCAGCCCTATTGATAACAGGGGGAACTATGGCTACACCTTC. This chain uses TRBV7-9 with TRBJ1-2; 8 bases match TRBD1. The CDR3 length is 16 residues. V was pared by 5 bases and J by 2 bases, with 10 bases of the junction left unmatched. Germline-derived CDR1 and CDR2 are SEHNR and FQNEAQ (reference sequence).

The genes are TRBV19 and TRBJ2-7, with D uncertain. V lost 5 bases and J lost 7, with 15 bases in between. The CDR3 has 13 amino acids. In germline, CDR1 is LNHDA, CDR2 SQIVND (reference sequence). CDR3 nucleotide sequence: TGTGCCAGTAGTCATCCTGTGACTGCAGAGCAGTACTTC. It encodes CASSHPVTAEQYF.

The genes are TRBV4-1 and TRBJ1-3, with D perhaps matching TRBD1 (5 bases). CDR3 size: 17 residues. V lost 4 bases and J 0 bases, leaving 16 bases between the germline ends. Germline V gene data show CDR1 as MGHRA and CDR2 as YSYEKL. The CDR3: CASSPLGLDISGNTIYF. The CDR3 DNA sequence: TGCGCCAGCAGCCCTCTAGGGCTGGACATCTCTGGAAACACCATATATTTT.